The 23 T cell receptor beta chains presented below share a single source sample, sequenced in a study of T cell responses to AZD1222 COVID-19 vaccine. Profiled with immunoSEQ multiplex PCR; TCRdb holds only in-frame clones, not every one. The sample consists of about 120,000 clones, 85% to 90% of them appearing once. This sample comprised peripheral blood, obtained on day 0 of AZD1222 vaccination. The receptors shown here come from an adult in good health.

This clone has a handful of counts. V and J are TRBV6-5 and TRBJ2-5; TRBD2 is a possible D gene (5 bases). Germline values: CDR1 MNHEY, CDR2 SVGAGI. Deletions cut 6 bases from V and 0 bases from J, with 14 bases between. This CDR3 is 15 amino acids long. CDR3 in amino acids: CASRPGFTYQETQYF. The DNA for the CDR3 is TGTGCCAGCAGGCCGGGGTTCACATACCAAGAGACCCAGTACTTC.

The chain uses TRBV28 and TRBJ2-3; 9 nucleotides align to TRBD2. The CDR3 has 15 amino acids. J was trimmed by 4 bases and V by 3 bases; bases with no gene match: 5. Per germline, CDR1 MDHEN and CDR2 SYDVKM. The CDR3 region is CASSFAGGMADTQYF. The DNA of the CDR3 is TGTGCCAGCAGTTTTGCGGGAGGGATGGCAGATACGCAGTATTTT. The full variable domain, rest sourced from reference TRBV28 and TRBJ2-3, is DVKVTQSSRYLVKRTGEKVFLECVQDMDHENMFWYRQDPGLGLRLIYFSYDVKMKEKGDIPEGYSVSREKKERFSLILESASTNQTSMYLCASSFAGGMADTQYFGPGTRLTVL.

This clone was seen a single time. The chain is built from TRBV7-2 and TRBJ2-6, with 9 nucleotides matching TRBD1. V lost 2 bases to trimming and J lost 3 bases; unmatched junction nucleotides: 5. This CDR3 has 17 amino acids. The V gene's germline CDR1 is SGHTA and CDR2 FQGNSA. CDR3: CASSLTGGAGGANVLTF. In DNA form, the CDR3 reads TGTGCCAGCAGCTTAACAGGGGGCGCGGGTGGGGCCAACGTCCTGACTTTC.

CDR3 sequence reads: CASSLAGLSGSGDEQFF. Written as DNA, the CDR3 is TGCGCCAGCAGCTTGGCCGGTCTAAGCGGCTCGGGGGATGAGCAGTTCTTC. This rearrangement joins TRBV5-1 to TRBJ2-1; D may be TRBD2 (6 bases). Germline V gene sequence: CDR1 SGHRS, CDR2 YFSETQ. V was shortened by 0 bases and J by 8 bases, with 21 bases between the two germline ends. The CDR3 extends over 17 amino acids.

The chain carries TRBV5-1 and TRBJ2-5, with 7 bases identical to TRBD1. There are 16 residues in the CDR3. After removal of 1 base from V and 2 bases from J, the junction contained 8 bases not matched to a gene. The germline CDR1 and CDR2 sequences are SGHRS and YFSETQ. The CDR3 DNA follows: TGCGCCAGCAGCTTGAGACCCGCAGGGGGTCAAGAGACCCAGTACTTC. Protein sequence: CASSLRPAGGQETQYF.

The chain couples TRBV5-1 to TRBJ2-7; 11 nucleotides match TRBD2. Germline loops: CDR1 SGHRS, CDR2 YFSETQ. Trimming cost V 0 bases and J 3 bases; bases outside gene matches: 8. The CDR3 consists of 17 residues. The CDR3 protein is CASSLGRGLADNYEQYF. The DNA for the CDR3 is TGCGCCAGCAGCTTGGGGAGGGGACTAGCGGACAACTACGAGCAGTACTTC.

V and J are TRBV24-1 and TRBJ2-3; tentatively, D is TRBD2 (7 bases). The germline V gene has CDR1 KGHDR and CDR2 SFDVKD. V lost 4 bases and J lost 2, with 9 bases in between. This CDR3 spans 14 amino acids. CDR3 amino acids: CATSEGGLTDTQYF. The DNA for the CDR3 is TGTGCCACCAGTGAGGGGGGGCTCACAGATACGCAGTATTTT.

The chain couples TRBV18 to TRBJ1-4; weak D call: TRBD1 (6 bases). The CDR3 covers 15 residues. The germline CDR1 and CDR2 sequences are KGHSH and LQKENI. With 2 bases removed from V and 5 bases from J, the gap between germline ends came to 12 bases. The CDR3 here is CASSPTSGANEKLFF. The CDR3 DNA is TGTGCCAGCTCACCAACCTCGGGGGCCAATGAAAAACTGTTTTTT. Full variable domain (outside the CDR3, taken from reference TRBV18 and TRBJ1-4): NAGVMQNPRHLVRRRGQEARLRCSPMKGHSHVYWYRQLPEEGLKFMVYLQKENIIDESGMPKERFSAEFPKEGPSILRIQQVVRGDSAAYFCASSPTSGANEKLFFGSGTQLSVL.

The chain combines TRBV5-1 with TRBJ2-7; possibly TRBD2 for D (7 bases). There are 14 residues in the CDR3. The V end lost 4 bases, the J end lost 3 bases, and 14 bases lay between the germline ends. CDR1 and CDR2 from the germline V gene are SGHRS and YFSETQ. The CDR3 coding sequence is TGCGCCAGCAGCCCAAGGGGGGGAGGCTACGAGCAGTACTTC. Translation gives CASSPRGGGYEQYF.

The V and J genes are TRBV5-1 and TRBJ1-2, with D maybe TRBD1 (5 bases). The CDR3 has 15 residues. With 4 bases removed from V and 2 bases from J, the gap between germline ends came to 15 bases. Per germline, CDR1 SGHRS and CDR2 YFSETQ. This CDR3 reads CASSTSGGVNYGYTF. The DNA of the CDR3 is TGCGCCAGCAGCACCAGCGGGGGGGTGAACTATGGCTACACCTTC.

The chain employs TRBV28 and TRBJ1-5, with a weak D call TRBD1 (6 bases). The V gene's germline CDR1 is MDHEN and CDR2 SYDVKM. The CDR3 has 14 amino acids. V lost 2 bases and J 5 bases, leaving 10 bases between the germline ends. CDR3 in amino acids: CASSLRQGYQPQHF. CDR3 DNA: TGTGCCAGCAGTTTAAGGCAGGGGTATCAGCCCCAGCATTTT.

This chain uses TRBV19 with TRBJ2-1; D not resolved. Germline CDR1 reads LNHDA; CDR2 reads SQIVND (reference sequence). CDR3 length equals 15 residues. The ends were cut back, 0 bases at V and 0 bases at J, with 6 bases in the middle. CDR3 region: CASSIDVSSYNEQFF. As DNA, the CDR3 is TGTGCCAGTAGTATAGATGTTAGCTCCTACAATGAGCAGTTCTTC.

The V and J genes are TRBV5-4 and TRBJ1-6, with unresolved D. Germline V CDR1 and CDR2: SGHNT, YYREEE (reference sequence). CDR3 length: 15 residues. V lost 0 bases and J lost 7, with 11 bases in between. The CDR3 here is CASSLEAGENSPLHF. CDR3 nucleotide sequence: TGTGCCAGCAGCTTGGAGGCAGGTGAGAATTCACCCCTCCACTTT. The full variable domain, with the rest looked up from reference TRBV5-4 and TRBJ1-6, is ETGVTQSPTHLIKTRGQQVTLRCSSQSGHNTVSWYQQALGQGPQFIFQYYREEENGRGNFPPRFSGLQFPNYSSELNVNALELDDSALYLCASSLEAGENSPLHFGNGTRLTVT.

J is TRBJ2-1 and V is TRBV6-4, with a tentative D call TRBD2 (5 bases). The V gene's germline CDR1 is MRHNA and CDR2 SNTAGT. The V gene lost 6 bases and the J gene lost 8 bases, with 20 bases spanning the gap. This CDR3 has 15 amino acids. CDR3 protein: CASSPESGRSDEQFF. The CDR3 DNA follows: TGTGCCAGCAGCCCCGAGAGCGGACGTTCGGATGAGCAGTTCTTC.

The chain couples TRBV21-1 to TRBJ2-7; the D call in the table, TRBD1, was not verified against the DNA. TRBV21-1 is labeled a pseudogene. The CDR3 loop spans 13 amino acids. CDR3 sequence reads: CAGQAGGTYEQYF. In nucleotides, the CDR3 is TGTGCCGGCCAGGCAGGGGGCACCTACGAGCAGTACTTC.

This clone was picked up one time. The rearrangement links TRBV7-8 to TRBJ1-1; D perhaps matches TRBD1 (6 bases). The CDR3 runs to 14 residues. From germline, CDR1 is SGHVS and CDR2 FQNEAQ. Trimming took 7 bases from V and 4 from J, leaving 16 bases between them. The CDR3 nucleotides read TGTGCCAGCACCATGGGGGGGGCGGGCACTGAAGCTTTCTTT. Residues: CASTMGGAGTEAFF. Full variable domain (missing parts from reference TRBV7-8 and TRBJ1-1): GAGVSQSPRYKVAKRGQDVALRCDPISGHVSLFWYQQALGQGPEFLTYFQNEAQLDKSGLPSDRFFAERPEGSVSTLKIQRTQQEDSAVYLCASTMGGAGTEAFFGQGTRLTVV.

The chain has TRBV29-1 and TRBJ2-1; D is perhaps TRBD2 (7 bases). Germline V gene lookup returns CDR1 SQVTM and CDR2 ANQGSEA. This CDR3 spans 10 amino acids. Trimming pared 7 bases from V and 10 bases from J, leaving 11 bases between. CDR3 in DNA: TGCAGCGGGACTAGGGGGGAGCAGTTCTTC. Translated, it gives CSGTRGEQFF.

The rearrangement joins TRBV9 to TRBJ2-2; a possible D gene is TRBD1 (6 bases). Germline assignment: CDR1 SGDLS and CDR2 YYNGEE. The ends were cut back, 2 bases at V and 0 bases at J, with 14 bases in the middle. The CDR3 has 17 amino acids. Written as DNA, the CDR3 is TGTGCCAGCAGCGTCCGCCGGGACACCCCGAACACCGGGGAGCTGTTTTTT. Protein: CASSVRRDTPNTGELFF.

This chain connects TRBV3-1 (or the pseudogene TRBV3-2) to TRBJ2-7; 12 positions agree with TRBD1. Germline-derived CDR1 and CDR2 are LGHDT and YNNKEL (reference sequence). V shed 4 bases, J shed 6 bases, and the junction held 4 bases outside the gene matches. This CDR3 comprises 14 residues. The CDR3 sequence: CASSPRDRGLEQYF. DNA of the CDR3: TGTGCCAGCAGCCCCCGGGACAGGGGGCTCGAGCAGTACTTC.

The genes are TRBV19 and TRBJ2-3, with TRBD2 matching 12 bases. Unmatched junction bases numbered 7, after V lost 4 bases and J lost 2 bases. Germline CDR1 is LNHDA and CDR2 is SQIVND (reference sequence). The length of the CDR3 is 17 residues. The CDR3 spells CASSTLGLAGFTDTQYF. CDR3 DNA sequence: TGTGCCAGTAGTACCCTAGGACTAGCGGGATTCACAGATACGCAGTATTTT.

The chain couples TRBV19 to TRBJ1-6; possibly TRBD1 for D (6 bases). The CDR3 sequence is 14 residues long. Germline V gene data show CDR1 as LNHDA and CDR2 as SQIVND (reference sequence). The germline V and J ends were trimmed by 2 bases and 14 bases, with 16 bases remaining between them. The chain's CDR3 is CASSITGIQRALHF. CDR3 nucleotides: TGTGCCAGTAGTATAACAGGGATCCAGCGGGCCCTCCACTTT.

The chain joins TRBV25-1 to TRBJ1-1, with 7 bases that match TRBD1. The V segment lost 1 base and the J segment 3 bases; nucleotides outside the gene matches: 5. The CDR3 length is 15 residues. Per the germline V gene, CDR1 is MGHDK and CDR2 is SYGVNS. The chain's CDR3 is CASSEFRGRDTEAFF. CDR3 DNA: TGTGCCAGCAGTGAATTTAGGGGGCGGGACACTGAAGCTTTCTTT.

The chain is built from TRBV7-9 and TRBJ2-7, with 9 bases fitting TRBD1. In germline, CDR1 is SEHNR, CDR2 FQNEAQ (reference sequence). The CDR3 sequence is 15 residues long. V shed 6 bases, J shed 2 bases, and the junction held 8 bases outside the gene matches. The CDR3 sequence is CASSLYRGQTYEQYF. DNA of the CDR3: TGTGCCAGCAGTTTATACAGGGGGCAAACCTACGAGCAGTACTTC.